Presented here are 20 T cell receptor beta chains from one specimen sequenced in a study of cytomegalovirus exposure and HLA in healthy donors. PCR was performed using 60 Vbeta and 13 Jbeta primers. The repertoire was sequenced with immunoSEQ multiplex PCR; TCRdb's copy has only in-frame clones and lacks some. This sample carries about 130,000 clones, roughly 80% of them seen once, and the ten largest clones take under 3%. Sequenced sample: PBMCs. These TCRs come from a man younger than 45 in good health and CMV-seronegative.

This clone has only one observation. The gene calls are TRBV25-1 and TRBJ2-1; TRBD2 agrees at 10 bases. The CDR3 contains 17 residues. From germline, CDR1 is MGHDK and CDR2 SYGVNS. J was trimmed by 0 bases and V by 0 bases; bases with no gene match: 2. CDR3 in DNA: TGTGCCAGCAGTGAATACCCTAGCGGGGGCTCCTACAATGAGCAGTTCTTC. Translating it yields CASSEYPSGGSYNEQFF.

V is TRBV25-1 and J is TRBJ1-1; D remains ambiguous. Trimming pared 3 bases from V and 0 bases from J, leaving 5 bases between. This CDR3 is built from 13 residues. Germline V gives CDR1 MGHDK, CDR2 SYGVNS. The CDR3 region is CASSDGMNTEAFF. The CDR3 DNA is TGTGCCAGCAGTGACGGGATGAACACTGAAGCTTTCTTT.

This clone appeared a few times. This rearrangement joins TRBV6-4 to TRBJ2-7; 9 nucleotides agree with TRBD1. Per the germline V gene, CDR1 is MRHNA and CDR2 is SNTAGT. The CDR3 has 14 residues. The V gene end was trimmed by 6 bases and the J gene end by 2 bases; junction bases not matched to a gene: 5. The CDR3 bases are TGTGCCAGCAGCCCCGGGACAGGGCCCTACGAGCAGTACTTC. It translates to CASSPGTGPYEQYF.

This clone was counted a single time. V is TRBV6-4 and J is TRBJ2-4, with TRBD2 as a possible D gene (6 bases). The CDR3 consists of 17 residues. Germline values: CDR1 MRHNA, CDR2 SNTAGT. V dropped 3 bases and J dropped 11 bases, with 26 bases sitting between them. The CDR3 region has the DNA TGTGCCAGCAGTGATTCGGGGGTAAGGCTCCCCCTTGGTGTTCAGTACTTC. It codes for CASSDSGVRLPLGVQYF.

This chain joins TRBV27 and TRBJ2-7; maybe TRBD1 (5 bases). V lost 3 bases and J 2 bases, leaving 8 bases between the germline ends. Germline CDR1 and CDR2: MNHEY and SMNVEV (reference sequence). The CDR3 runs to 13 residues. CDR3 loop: CASSLQGPYEQYF. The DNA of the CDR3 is TGTGCCAGCAGTTTGCAGGGCCCCTACGAGCAGTACTTC.

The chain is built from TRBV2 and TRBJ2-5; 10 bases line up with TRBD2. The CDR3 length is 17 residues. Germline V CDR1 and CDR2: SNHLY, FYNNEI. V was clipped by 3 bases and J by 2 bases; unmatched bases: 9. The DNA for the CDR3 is TGTGCCAGCAGTGATGGGCTAGCGGGAGTAGGGCAAGAGACCCAGTACTTC. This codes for CASSDGLAGVGQETQYF.

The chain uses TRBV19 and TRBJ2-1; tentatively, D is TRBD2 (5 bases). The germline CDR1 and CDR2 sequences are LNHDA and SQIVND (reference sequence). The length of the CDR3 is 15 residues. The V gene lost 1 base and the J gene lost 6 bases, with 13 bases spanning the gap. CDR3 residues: CASSIAAEDCNEQFF. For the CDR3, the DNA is TGTGCCAGTAGTATAGCTGCGGAGGACTGCAATGAGCAGTTCTTC.

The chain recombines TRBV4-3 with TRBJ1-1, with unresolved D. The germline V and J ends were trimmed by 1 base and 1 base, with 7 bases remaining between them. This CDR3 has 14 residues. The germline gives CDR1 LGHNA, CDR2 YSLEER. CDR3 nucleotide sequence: TGCGCCAGCAGCCAAGTACAAACGAACACTGAAGCTTTCTTT. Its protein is CASSQVQTNTEAFF.

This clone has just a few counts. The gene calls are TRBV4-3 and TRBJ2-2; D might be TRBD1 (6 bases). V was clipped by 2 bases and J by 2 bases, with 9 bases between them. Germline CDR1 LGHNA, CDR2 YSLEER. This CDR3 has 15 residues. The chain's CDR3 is CASSQKDSNTGELFF. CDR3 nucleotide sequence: TGCGCCAGCAGCCAAAAGGACAGTAACACCGGGGAGCTGTTTTTT.

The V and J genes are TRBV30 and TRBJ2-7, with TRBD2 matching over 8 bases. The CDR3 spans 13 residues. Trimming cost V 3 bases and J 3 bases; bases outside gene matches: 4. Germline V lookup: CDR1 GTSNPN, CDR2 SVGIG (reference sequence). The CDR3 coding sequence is TGTGCCTGGAGCGTAGCGGGGAGCTACGAGCAGTACTTC. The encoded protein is CAWSVAGSYEQYF.

CDR3: CASSSQGAGTYEQYF. CDR3 bases: TGTGCCAGCAGCTCTCAGGGGGCTGGAACCTACGAGCAGTACTTC. The chain couples TRBV28 to TRBJ2-7, with 8 nucleotides matching TRBD1. J was trimmed by 2 bases and V by 6 bases; bases with no gene match: 9. Germline assignment: CDR1 MDHEN and CDR2 SYDVKM. CDR3 size: 15 residues.

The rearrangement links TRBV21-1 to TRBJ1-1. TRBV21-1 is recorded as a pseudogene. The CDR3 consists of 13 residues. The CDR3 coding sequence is TGTGCCAAGGGGGGGGGCGGAATCACTGAAGCTTTCTTT. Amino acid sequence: CAKGGGGITEAFF.

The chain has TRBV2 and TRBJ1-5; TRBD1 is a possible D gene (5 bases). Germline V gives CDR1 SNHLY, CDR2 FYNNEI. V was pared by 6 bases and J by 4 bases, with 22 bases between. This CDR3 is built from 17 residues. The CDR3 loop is CASRETGTLGGNQPQHF. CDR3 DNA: TGTGCCAGCAGAGAAACCGGGACCCTCGGGGGGAATCAGCCCCAGCATTTT.

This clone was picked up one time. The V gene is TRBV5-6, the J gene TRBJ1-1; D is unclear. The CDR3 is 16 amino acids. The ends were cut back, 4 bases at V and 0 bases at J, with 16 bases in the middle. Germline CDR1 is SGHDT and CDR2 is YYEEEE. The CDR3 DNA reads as TGTGCCAGCAGCGCGGTCAGCACCAACTTGAACACTGAAGCTTTCTTT. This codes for CASSAVSTNLNTEAFF.

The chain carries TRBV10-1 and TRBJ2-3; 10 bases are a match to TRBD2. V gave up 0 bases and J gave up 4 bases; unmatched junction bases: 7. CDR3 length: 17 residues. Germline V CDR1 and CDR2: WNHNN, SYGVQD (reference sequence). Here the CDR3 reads CASSESILAGASDTQYF. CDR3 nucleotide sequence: TGCGCCAGCAGTGAGTCGATTCTAGCGGGAGCTTCAGATACGCAGTATTTT.

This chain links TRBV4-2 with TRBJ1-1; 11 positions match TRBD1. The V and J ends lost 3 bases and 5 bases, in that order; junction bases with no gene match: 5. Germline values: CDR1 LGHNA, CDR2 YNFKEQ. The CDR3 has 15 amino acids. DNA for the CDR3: TGTGCCAGCAGCCAGACCGGGACAGGGGGGACTGAAGCTTTCTTT. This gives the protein CASSQTGTGGTEAFF.

The CDR3 DNA reads TGCGCCAGCAGCCAAGTATTCGCTACAGGAGAGGAAAAACTGTTTTTT. Residues: CASSQVFATGEEKLFF. The chain uses TRBV4-1 and TRBJ1-4; TRBD1 might be the D (5 bases). V was cut by 1 base and J by 8 bases, with 17 bases left in between. Germline loops: CDR1 MGHRA, CDR2 YSYEKL. The CDR3 has 16 residues.

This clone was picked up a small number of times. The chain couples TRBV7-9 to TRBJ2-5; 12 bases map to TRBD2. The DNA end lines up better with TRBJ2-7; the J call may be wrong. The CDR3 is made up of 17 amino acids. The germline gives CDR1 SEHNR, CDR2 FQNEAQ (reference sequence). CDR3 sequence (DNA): TGTGCCAGCAGCTTAGGACTAGCGGGAGTCTCAGGCTACGAGCAGTACTTC. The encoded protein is CASSLGLAGVSGYEQYF.

The CDR3 loop reads CASGLADRGHGDTQYF. CDR3 DNA sequence: TGTGCTAGTGGTTTGGCGGACAGGGGGCATGGAGATACGCAGTATTTT. This sequence joins TRBV12-5 and TRBJ2-3; 11 positions agree with TRBD1. V trimming: 1 base; J trimming: 5 bases; junction bases outside the gene matches: 5. The CDR3 consists of 16 residues. Germline-derived CDR1 and CDR2 are LGHNT and FRNRAP.

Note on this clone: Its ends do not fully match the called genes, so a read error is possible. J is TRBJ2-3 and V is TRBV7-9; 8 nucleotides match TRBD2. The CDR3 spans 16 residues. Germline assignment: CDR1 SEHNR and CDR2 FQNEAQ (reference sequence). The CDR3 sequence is CSSTPRDSGNTDTQYF. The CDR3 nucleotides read TGTTCCAGCACACCAAGGGATAGCGGGAACACAGATACGCAGTATTTT. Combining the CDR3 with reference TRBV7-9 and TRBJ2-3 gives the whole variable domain DTGVSQNPRHKITKRGQNVTFRCDPISEHNRLYWYRQTLGQGPEFLTYFQNEAQLEKSRLLSDRFSAERPKGSFSTLEIQRTEQGDSAMYLCSSTPRDSGNTDTQYFGPGTRLTVL.